The 20 T cell receptor beta chains given below trace back to one sample, sequenced in a study of CD8+CD57+ T cells in acquired aplastic anemia. Patients picked for sequencing had shown CD8+CD57+ cell expansion detected by flow cytometry. For CDR3 and TCR beta VDJ profiling, genomic DNA was the template used. MiXCR was run by TCRdb on the reads, yielding one entry per CDR3 protein. The sample consists of around 200,000 distinct CDR3 sequences, about 44% of them appearing once. Sequences were obtained from sorted CD4+, CD8+, or CD8+CD57+ T cells (not recorded which) from PBMCs. All receptors derive from a human donor with aplastic anemia.

The chain recombines TRBV19 with TRBJ1-5; no firm D call. The CDR3 loop spans 15 amino acids. V gave up 3 bases and J gave up 0 bases, with 9 bases separating them. The germline V gene has CDR1 LNHDA and CDR2 SQIVND (reference sequence). This CDR3 reads CASSIEPDSNQPQHF. Here the CDR3 DNA reads TGTGCCAGTAGTATTGAGCCAGATAGCAATCAGCCCCAGCATTTT.

The table lists this clonotype with a few counts. J is TRBJ2-3 and V is TRBV24-1; no firm D call. The CDR3 extends over 13 amino acids. Germline CDR1 is KGHDR and CDR2 is SFDVKD. V lost 4 bases, J lost 0 bases, and 4 bases lay in between. As DNA, the CDR3 is TGTGCCACCAGTGAGGCTAGCACAGATACGCAGTATTTT. Protein: CATSEASTDTQYF.

The rearrangement links TRBV24-1 to TRBJ2-7; 7 positions agree with TRBD2. The CDR3 is 11 residues long. Germline CDR1 KGHDR, CDR2 SFDVKD. CDR3 coding DNA: TGTGGGGGGACTAACTCCTACGAGCAGTACTTC. Its translation: CGGTNSYEQYF.

Worth noting for this clonotype: This may stem from a read error, because a much larger clone lies one nucleotide away. The V call is TRBV5-1, the J call TRBJ2-3; TRBD2 agrees at 8 bases. Per the germline V gene, CDR1 is SGHRS and CDR2 is YFSETQ. The CDR3 extends over 15 amino acids. CDR3 bases: TGCGCCGGCAGCTTTGGAGCGGGGGAGAGAGATACGCAGTATTTT. This translates into CAGSFGAGERDTQYF.

This clonotype has at least ten counts. This rearrangement joins TRBV6-1 to TRBJ1-5; the match to TRBD1 covers 8 bases. Germline CDR1 is MNHNS and CDR2 is SASEGT. After removal of 5 bases from V and 2 bases from J, the junction contained 8 bases not matched to a gene. The CDR3 spans 16 residues. The CDR3 spells CASSQRTGKGNQPQHF. The CDR3 nucleotides read TGTGCCAGCAGTCAACGGACAGGGAAAGGCAATCAGCCCCAGCATTTT.

This clonotype was observed many times. The V gene is TRBV10-3, the J gene TRBJ1-2; D unclear. V lost 0 bases, J lost 4 bases, and 9 bases lay in between. Germline-derived CDR1 and CDR2 are ENHRY and SYGVKD. The CDR3 is made up of 14 amino acids. In DNA, the CDR3 is TGTGCCATCAGTGAGTCTCAAGTGTTCTATGGCTACACCTTC. Translated, it gives CAISESQVFYGYTF.

The chain joins TRBV10-2 to TRBJ2-7; no clear D. The CDR3 runs 15 residues. V shed 6 bases and J shed 0 bases, with 15 bases lying between them. Germline loops: CDR1 WSHSY, CDR2 SAAADI. The chain's CDR3 is CASRASRQTSYEQYF. The CDR3, as DNA: TGCGCCAGCAGGGCAAGTCGGCAGACCTCCTACGAGCAGTACTTC.

This clonotype was observed at least ten times. This chain connects TRBV5-1 to TRBJ2-5; tentatively, D is TRBD1 or TRBD2 (5 bases each). Trimming cost V 1 base and J 2 bases, with 12 bases left between them. CDR3 length: 15 amino acids. Germline-derived CDR1 and CDR2 are SGHRS and YFSETQ. The CDR3 DNA reads as TGCGCCAGCAGCTTGTGGTCAGGGACGCAAGAGACCCAGTACTTC. This sequence encodes CASSLWSGTQETQYF.

The rearrangement links TRBV20-1 to TRBJ2-5; 7 bases are a match to TRBD1. Unmatched junction bases numbered 4, after V lost 3 bases and J lost 3 bases. Germline CDR1 and CDR2: DFQATT and SNEGSKA (reference sequence). This CDR3 has 13 residues. The CDR3 here is CSASPTGKETQYF. In nucleotides, the CDR3 is TGCAGTGCTAGTCCGACAGGGAAAGAGACCCAGTACTTC.

The table lists this clonotype with a few counts. As DNA, the CDR3 is TGTGCCAGCTCACCCCTGGTTGGCGGGGAGCTGTTTTTT. Translated: CASSPLVGGELFF. The V gene is TRBV18, the J gene TRBJ2-2; D is unclear. This CDR3 is built from 13 residues. Per the germline V gene, CDR1 is KGHSH and CDR2 is LQKENI. V lost 3 bases to trimming and J lost 7 bases, with 9 bases between them.

This clonotype was picked up many times. This sequence joins TRBV5-1 and TRBJ1-2, with 9 bases that match TRBD1. Germline CDR1 SGHRS, CDR2 YFSETQ. The CDR3 extends over 15 amino acids. Trimming at V came to 0 bases and at J to 1 base, leaving 1 base not matched to a gene. In DNA form, the CDR3 reads TGCGCCAGCAGCTTGGGACAGGGGGTTAACTATGGCTACACCTTC. This gives the protein CASSLGQGVNYGYTF. Drawing the rest from reference TRBV5-1 and TRBJ1-2, the complete variable domain is KAGVTQTPRYLIKTRGQQVTLSCSPISGHRSVSWYQQTPGQGLQFLFEYFSETQRNKGNFPGRFSGRQFSNSRSEMNVSTLELGDSALYLCASSLGQGVNYGYTFGSGTRLTVV.

The rearrangement links TRBV20-1 to TRBJ1-1; the D gene is possibly TRBD1 (5 bases). Trimming shortened V by 2 bases and J by 5 bases, and 12 bases separated the two germline ends. CDR1 is DFQATT and CDR2 is SNEGSKA in the germline V gene (reference sequence). This CDR3 region has 13 residues. The CDR3: CSARIHEGTEAFF. CDR3 coding DNA: TGCAGTGCTAGAATCCACGAGGGGACTGAAGCTTTCTTT.

The table lists this clonotype with many counts. The rearrangement joins TRBV7-9 to TRBJ2-2; D is uncertain. CDR3 length equals 14 residues. Germline-derived CDR1 and CDR2 are SEHNR and FQNEAQ (reference sequence). V was cut by 5 bases and J by 4 bases, with 11 bases left in between. CDR3 sequence (DNA): TGTGCCAGCAGCAATAGGGCCGGCACCGGGGAGCTGTTTTTT. Protein: CASSNRAGTGELFF.

This chain links TRBV7-9 with TRBJ2-3; D unresolved. Germline CDR1 is SEHNR and CDR2 is FQNEAQ (reference sequence). The CDR3 loop spans 14 amino acids. V was clipped by 2 bases and J by 3 bases, with 9 bases between them. CDR3 sequence (DNA): TGTGCCAGCAGCTTAAGGAAGGGAACAGATACGCAGTATTTT. Its protein is CASSLRKGTDTQYF.

The chain joins TRBV20-1 to TRBJ2-7, with a weak D call TRBD2 (5 bases). The CDR3 totals 13 residues. Trimming pared 6 bases from V and 2 bases from J, leaving 14 bases between. Germline CDR1 DFQATT, CDR2 SNEGSKA (reference sequence). DNA for the CDR3: TGCAGTGCCCGACTGGCGGGCCCCTACGAGCAGTACTTC. Protein sequence: CSARLAGPYEQYF.

DNA for the CDR3: TGCAGCGTTGGACAATACTATGGCTACACCTTC. This translates into CSVGQYYGYTF. The V call is TRBV29-1, the J call TRBJ1-2; D is ambiguous. Germline lookup yields CDR1 SQVTM and CDR2 ANQGSEA. CDR3 length: 11 residues. The ends were cut back, 4 bases at V and 3 bases at J, with 6 bases in the middle. The whole variable domain, remainder taken from reference TRBV29-1 and TRBJ1-2, is SAVISQKPSRDICQRGTSLTIQCQVDSQVTMMFWYRQQPGQSLTLIATANQGSEATYESGFVIDKFPISRPNLTFSTLTVSNMSPEDSSIYLCSVGQYYGYTFGSGTRLTVV.

With regard to this clonotype: One end of the junction varies from germline; a read error may be responsible. As DNA, the CDR3 is TGCGCCAGCAACCAAGTAAACCCGGGGCTAGCGGGCGGCTACACCTTC. This codes for CASNQVNPGLAGGYTF. The chain carries TRBV4-1 and TRBJ1-2, with D maybe TRBD1 (5 bases). This CDR3 has 16 amino acids. Germline lookup yields CDR1 MGHRA and CDR2 YSYEKL.

This clonotype has a count of ten or more. This chain connects TRBV10-3 to TRBJ2-1; no reliable D call. Trimming cost V 7 bases and J 5 bases, with 3 bases left between them. The CDR3 runs 10 residues. CDR1 and CDR2 (germline): ENHRY, SYGVKD. The CDR3 here is CAIINNEQFF. The DNA of the CDR3 is TGTGCCATCATCAACAATGAGCAGTTCTTC.

This clonotype was counted ten times or more. The V gene is TRBV20-1, the J gene TRBJ1-6, with D hard to call. This CDR3 has 17 residues. Trimming pared 0 bases from V and 4 bases from J, leaving 16 bases between. Per the germline V gene, CDR1 is DFQATT and CDR2 is SNEGSKA (reference sequence). The CDR3 loop is CSARDGLGIGYNSPLHF. CDR3 DNA: TGCAGTGCTAGAGATGGATTGGGGATAGGATATAATTCACCCCTCCACTTT.

This chain's CDR3 is CAISEIPRTEAFF. The CDR3 region has the DNA TGTGCCATCAGTGAAATTCCTAGGACGGAGGCTTTCTTT. V usage is TRBV10-3 and J usage is TRBJ1-1; the D is unclear. With 3 bases removed from V and 11 bases from J, the gap between germline ends came to 16 bases. This CDR3 is 13 amino acids long. CDR1 is ENHRY and CDR2 is SYGVKD in the germline V gene.